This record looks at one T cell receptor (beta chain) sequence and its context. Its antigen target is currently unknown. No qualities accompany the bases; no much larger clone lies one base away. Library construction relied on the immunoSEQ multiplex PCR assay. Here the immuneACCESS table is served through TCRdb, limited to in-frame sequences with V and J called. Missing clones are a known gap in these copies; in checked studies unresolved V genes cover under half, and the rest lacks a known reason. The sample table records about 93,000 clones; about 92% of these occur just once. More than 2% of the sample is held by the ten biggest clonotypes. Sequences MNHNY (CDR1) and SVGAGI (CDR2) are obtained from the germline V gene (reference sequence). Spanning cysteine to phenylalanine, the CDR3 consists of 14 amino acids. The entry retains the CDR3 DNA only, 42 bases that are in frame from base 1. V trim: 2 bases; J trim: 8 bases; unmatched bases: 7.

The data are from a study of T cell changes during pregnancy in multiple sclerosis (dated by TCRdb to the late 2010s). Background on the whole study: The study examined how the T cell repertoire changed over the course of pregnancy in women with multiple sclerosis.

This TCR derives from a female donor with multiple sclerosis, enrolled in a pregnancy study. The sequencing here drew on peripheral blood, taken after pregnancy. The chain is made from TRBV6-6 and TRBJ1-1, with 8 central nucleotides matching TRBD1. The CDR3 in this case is CASSYPPDRVEAFF. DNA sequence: TGTGCCAGCAGTTACCCACCGGACAGGGTCGAAGCTTTCTTT.